The 26 T cell receptor beta chains given below trace back to one sample, sequenced in a study of blood T cell repertoires in COVID-19. Sequencing was performed with immunoSEQ multiplex PCR; in TCRdb, only in-frame clones are kept and a portion is missing. Of about 100,000 clones detected, around 88% appear once; the ten largest clones hold 5%. Material for sequencing was peripheral blood. Every receptor here comes from a human donor in a cohort sampled during active COVID-19.

The CDR3 loop is CASHQGVTGYTF. CDR3 in DNA: TGTGCCAGCCACCAGGGCGTGACTGGCTACACCTTC. The chain links TRBV18 to TRBJ1-2, with D possibly being TRBD1 (5 bases). V was trimmed by 8 bases and J by 7 bases, leaving 14 bases between them. Germline lookup yields CDR1 KGHSH and CDR2 LQKENI. The CDR3 is 12 amino acids.

The CDR3 spells CASSLPDRRHEKLFF. For the CDR3, the DNA is TGCGCCAGCAGCTTACCGGACAGACGACATGAAAAACTGTTTTTT. This chain joins TRBV5-1 and TRBJ1-4; a weak D match, TRBD1 (6 bases). Germline V gives CDR1 SGHRS, CDR2 YFSETQ. Trimming took off 2 bases at V and 6 bases at J, with 14 bases between the two ends. The CDR3 covers 15 residues. Filled out from reference TRBV5-1 and TRBJ1-4, the complete variable domain reads KAGVTQTPRYLIKTRGQQVTLSCSPISGHRSVSWYQQTPGQGLQFLFEYFSETQRNKGNFPGRFSGRQFSNSRSEMNVSTLELGDSALYLCASSLPDRRHEKLFFGSGTQLSVL.

CDR3: CASRLGLWGEAYGYTF. CDR3 sequence (DNA): TGTGCCAGCCGTCTGGGGTTGTGGGGAGAGGCGTATGGCTACACCTTC. J is TRBJ1-2 and V is TRBV28; D unresolved. This CDR3 comprises 16 residues. Trimming stripped 8 bases from V and 5 bases from J, with 24 bases between. Per the germline V gene, CDR1 is MDHEN and CDR2 is SYDVKM.

This clone was detected only once. The chain employs TRBV10-1 and TRBJ1-1; TRBD1 agrees at 7 bases. With V trimmed by 3 bases and J by 1 base, 5 bases remained unmatched. This CDR3 has 15 residues. Looked up from germline, CDR1 is WNHNN and CDR2 is SYGVQD (reference sequence). This CDR3 reads CASSEAGTENTEAFF. CDR3 nucleotide sequence: TGCGCCAGCAGTGAAGCCGGGACAGAGAACACTGAAGCTTTCTTT.

This clone came up a few times. The chain is built from TRBV4-1 and TRBJ2-3; no reliable D call. This CDR3 has 16 amino acids. Germline CDR1 reads MGHRA; CDR2 reads YSYEKL. Deletions cut 2 bases from V and 0 bases from J, with 12 bases between. The CDR3 DNA reads TGCGCCAGCAGCCAAATTGACTTAATTAGCACAGATACGCAGTATTTT. Translating gives CASSQIDLISTDTQYF.

This CDR3 reads CASSLALAGGQETQYF. The CDR3 DNA reads as TGTGCCAGCAGCTTAGCACTAGCGGGAGGACAAGAGACCCAGTACTTC. The V gene is TRBV11-2, the J gene TRBJ2-5; 12 bases align to TRBD2. Germline trimming cut 1 base from V and 2 bases from J; bases unmatched to any gene: 2. There are 16 residues in the CDR3. Germline assignment: CDR1 SGHAT and CDR2 FQNNGV.

V usage is TRBV14 and J usage is TRBJ2-7; D unresolved. CDR3 length: 12 residues. Trimming shortened V by 1 base and J by 2 bases, and 3 bases separated the two germline ends. CDR1 is SGHDN and CDR2 is FVKESK in the germline V gene. DNA for the CDR3: TGTGCCAGCAGCCAAGTTACCTACGAGCAGTACTTC. Translation: CASSQVTYEQYF.

The CDR3 spells CASSQDYGDEQFF. In nucleotides, the CDR3 is TGTGCCAGCAGCCAAGATTACGGGGATGAGCAGTTCTTC. The chain recombines TRBV4-2 with TRBJ2-1; perhaps TRBD2 as D (5 bases). The CDR3 is 13 residues long. Germline V gene sequence: CDR1 LGHNA, CDR2 YNFKEQ. Trimming stripped 0 bases from V and 8 bases from J, with 8 bases between.

This clone was found once. The chain employs TRBV19 and TRBJ1-5; 10 bases are a match to TRBD1. Germline V gene data show CDR1 as LNHDA and CDR2 as SQIVND (reference sequence). This CDR3 is 12 amino acids long. V was clipped by 6 bases and J by 15 bases; unmatched bases: 8. The CDR3 DNA is TGTGCCAGTAGGCCACGGGACAGGGGATGGCATTTT. Translating it yields CASRPRDRGWHF.

This chain connects TRBV7-9 to TRBJ2-7; perhaps TRBD2 as D (6 bases). V dropped 1 base and J dropped 0 bases, with 10 bases sitting between them. Looked up from germline, CDR1 is SEHNR and CDR2 is FQNEAQ (reference sequence). The CDR3 spans 15 residues. The CDR3 DNA sequence: TGTGCCAGCAGCTTAGGGGGGGACCCCTCCTACGAGCAGTACTTC. Protein sequence: CASSLGGDPSYEQYF.

This chain joins TRBV19 and TRBJ2-7; D unclear. Germline assignment: CDR1 LNHDA and CDR2 SQIVND (reference sequence). The CDR3 contains 13 residues. With 5 bases removed from V and 1 base from J, the gap between germline ends came to 9 bases. CDR3 in DNA: TGTGCCAGTAGTCCGCAGGTTTCCTACGAGCAGTACTTC. Translating it yields CASSPQVSYEQYF.

The chain has TRBV5-4 and TRBJ2-1, with a weak D call TRBD1 (5 bases). The CDR3 contains 13 residues. The V end lost 4 bases, the J end lost 6 bases, and 11 bases lay between the germline ends. Germline loops: CDR1 SGHNT, CDR2 YYREEE (reference sequence). The CDR3 region has the DNA TGTGCCAGCAGCCCCCCAGGGTTCAATGAGCAGTTCTTC. This translates into CASSPPGFNEQFF.

This sequence joins TRBV27 and TRBJ2-2; D gene uncertain. V was shortened by 6 bases and J by 2 bases, with 4 bases between the two germline ends. CDR1 MNHEY and CDR2 SMNVEV come from the germline V gene (reference sequence). This CDR3 is 12 amino acids long. The CDR3 DNA sequence: TGTGCCAGCAGATCTAACACCGGGGAGCTGTTTTTT. Encoded protein: CASRSNTGELFF.

This rearrangement joins TRBV5-4 to TRBJ2-7; possibly TRBD1 for D (5 bases). The CDR3 consists of 13 residues. Germline loops: CDR1 SGHNT, CDR2 YYREEE (reference sequence). V was pared by 4 bases and J by 4 bases, with 12 bases between. The CDR3 bases are TGTGCCAGCAGCATTGACAGAACATACGAGCAGTACTTC. This gives the protein CASSIDRTYEQYF.

The J gene is TRBJ1-2, the V gene TRBV5-5; D is unresolved. Per germline, CDR1 SGHKS and CDR2 YYEKEE (reference sequence). The CDR3 length is 14 residues. The V end lost 0 bases, the J end lost 2 bases, and 8 bases lay between the germline ends. CDR3 sequence: CASSLAWQNYGYTF. CDR3 bases: TGTGCCAGCAGCTTGGCCTGGCAGAACTATGGCTACACCTTC. Supplemented by reference TRBV5-5 and TRBJ1-2, the full variable domain reads DAGVTQSPTHLIKTRGQQVTLRCSPISGHKSVSWYQQVLGQGPQFIFQYYEKEERGRGNFPDRFSARQFPNYSSELNVNALLLGDSALYLCASSLAWQNYGYTFGSGTRLTVV.

This clone was detected once. The J gene is TRBJ1-4, the V gene TRBV24-1; D remains ambiguous. The germline V and J ends were trimmed by 3 bases and 8 bases, with 6 bases remaining between them. Germline V gene data show CDR1 as KGHDR and CDR2 as SFDVKD. The CDR3 sequence is 12 residues long. As DNA, the CDR3 is TGTGCCACCAGTGATGGAGGAGAAAAACTGTTTTTT. Amino acids: CATSDGGEKLFF.

V and J are TRBV6-4 and TRBJ2-6; unclear D gene. V lost 7 bases to trimming and J lost 2 bases, with 6 bases between them. Germline V gene data show CDR1 as MRHNA and CDR2 as SNTAGT. The length of the CDR3 is 13 residues. DNA of the CDR3: TGTGCCAGCATGGCAACTGGGGCCAACGTCCTGACTTTC. As protein: CASMATGANVLTF.

The J gene is TRBJ2-7, the V gene TRBV7-2, with a tentative D call TRBD1 (6 bases). V shed 1 base and J shed 4 bases, with 11 bases lying between them. The germline CDR1 and CDR2 sequences are SGHTA and FQGNSA. The CDR3 extends over 14 amino acids. The CDR3 DNA is TGTGCCAGCAGCTTAGTTAACAGGGCGTACGAGCAGTACTTC. Translation gives CASSLVNRAYEQYF.

J is TRBJ2-7 and V is TRBV12-3 or TRBV12-4; TRBD1 is a possible D gene (5 bases). Trimming cost V 9 bases and J 2 bases, with 14 bases left between them. This CDR3 contains 13 residues. In DNA form, the CDR3 reads TGTGCCAGTAGCTCGGACACCGCCTACGAGCAGTACTTC. As protein: CASSSDTAYEQYF.

The table lists this clone with a few counts. The rearrangement joins TRBV30 to TRBJ1-4, with D possibly matching TRBD1 (5 bases). Looked up from germline, CDR1 is GTSNPN and CDR2 is SVGIG (reference sequence). The CDR3 loop spans 13 amino acids. V was cut by 5 bases and J by 7 bases, with 14 bases left in between. In DNA, the CDR3 is TGTGCCTGGGGGGGTAGGGGCAGTGAAAAACTGTTTTTT. This encodes CAWGGRGSEKLFF.

The chain recombines TRBV6-5 with TRBJ1-6; the D is unclear. This CDR3 contains 14 residues. V was clipped by 6 bases and J by 7 bases, with 13 bases between them. Germline V gene data show CDR1 as MNHEY and CDR2 as SVGAGI. The CDR3 region has the DNA TGTGCCAGCAGGGATGGACTGGAAAATTCACCCCTCCACTTT. Protein: CASRDGLENSPLHF.

The chain combines TRBV11-2 with TRBJ2-5; 7 positions agree with TRBD1. CDR1 SGHAT and CDR2 FQNNGV come from the germline V gene. The CDR3 length is 14 residues. The trim removed 1 base at V and 5 bases at J, leaving 4 bases unmatched. The CDR3 nucleotides are TGTGCCAGCAGCTTAGTGACAGGGCCGGAGACCCAGTACTTC. This translates into CASSLVTGPETQYF.

The CDR3 DNA follows: TGTGCCAGCAGCCCGAAAGCGAGGGACAGAACGACTGAAGCTTTCTTT. This codes for CASSPKARDRTTEAFF. This chain connects TRBV7-3 to TRBJ1-1; TRBD1 aligns across 7 bases. This CDR3 region has 16 residues. V shed 5 bases and J 5 bases; nucleotides not matched to a gene: 14. The germline V gene encodes CDR1 SGHTA and CDR2 FQGTGA.

CDR3 sequence (DNA): TGTGCCAGCAGTTTGGACAGGGGAGTTATGAGCAATCAGCCCCAGCATTTT. This translates into CASSLDRGVMSNQPQHF. This chain connects TRBV2 to TRBJ1-5; 9 bases are a match to TRBD1. This CDR3 contains 17 residues. V dropped 5 bases and J dropped 1; count of bases not matched to a gene: 9. The germline V gene encodes CDR1 SNHLY and CDR2 FYNNEI.

The V and J genes are TRBV28 and TRBJ2-7; the D gene is possibly TRBD2 (6 bases). The CDR3 consists of 15 residues. CDR1 is MDHEN and CDR2 is SYDVKM in the germline V gene. The V end lost 3 bases, the J end lost 0 bases, and 12 bases lay between the germline ends. This CDR3 reads CASSFAGRTSYEQYF. The DNA of the CDR3 is TGTGCCAGCAGTTTTGCGGGACGGACCTCCTACGAGCAGTACTTC. The full variable domain, its missing parts supplied by reference TRBV28 and TRBJ2-7, is DVKVTQSSRYLVKRTGEKVFLECVQDMDHENMFWYRQDPGLGLRLIYFSYDVKMKEKGDIPEGYSVSREKKERFSLILESASTNQTSMYLCASSFAGRTSYEQYFGPGTRLTVT.

The chain couples TRBV3-1 (or the pseudogene TRBV3-2) to TRBJ1-3; 8 bases are shared with TRBD1. The CDR3 has 17 amino acids. Looked up from germline, CDR1 is LGHDT and CDR2 is YNNKEL (reference sequence). J was trimmed by 0 bases and V by 4 bases; bases with no gene match: 8. In DNA, the CDR3 is TGTGCCAGCAGCCGTTCCAGGGGGCTACTCTCTGGAAACACCATATATTTT. Translated, it gives CASSRSRGLLSGNTIYF.